This T cell receptor beta chain came from a study of T cell repertoires in cytomegalovirus infection. About the study: It can be stated that public TCR beta signatures indicated CMV infection as well as a matching HLA type.

Notes on the study in general: Carriers of CMV plus the relevant HLA were identified by cumulative public TCR beta family frequency. Across the ex vivo response, the dominant clonotypes were HLA-C-restricted CMV-specific TCR beta clonotypes.

This clonotype was observed a few times. Its antigen is as yet unknown. Each CDR3 protein is one row after TCRdb ran MiXCR on the reads. Of nearly 550,000 distinct CDR3 sequences in the sample, 15% to 20% were seen once. The CDR3 totals 16 residues. The V gene's germline CDR1 is SGHDN and CDR2 FVKESK. V lost 5 bases to trimming and J lost 2 bases; unmatched junction nucleotides: 9. The chain is built from TRBV14 and TRBJ2-7, with 10 nucleotides matching TRBD1. Input material: CD8+ T cells from PBMCs. This clonotype was sampled from a human donor in good health (CMV status not recorded). Some clones in this sample may be carry-over from other donors' samples. CDR3 region: CASSERDRGKTYEQYF. The CDR3 DNA follows: TGTGCCAGCAGCGAACGGGACAGGGGTAAAACCTACGAGCAGTACTTC.